A selection of T cell receptor beta chains follows, all from one sample in a study of shared clonotypes between healthy human individuals. TCRdb keeps only in-frame clones here, not all; method: immunoSEQ multiplex PCR. The data show just under 350,000 clones, around 67% seen once. Sequenced input: memory CD4+ T cells sorted from blood. The receptors derive from a man aged 30 to 45 in good health. CDR3s include the opening cysteine and the closing phenylalanine or tryptophan. The D gene is left open where the match is weak. Not all rows give a size; the values are once, few, many and, for expanded clones, a class.

-	TRBV28	TRBJ1-4	once	CASSFHHYATNEKLFF	TGTGCCAGCAGTTTTCATCACTACGCAACTAATGAAAAACTGTTTTTT
-	TRBV28	TRBJ1-5	-	CASSQRRSVDPQHF	TGTGCCAGCAGTCAAAGACGGTCCGTTGATCCCCAGCATTTT
-	TRBV6-1	TRBJ1-5	-	CASSEGNQPQHF	TGTGCCAGCAGTGAAGGCAATCAGCCCCAGCATTTT
TRBD2	TRBV10-3	TRBJ2-3	-	CAISASGLADTDTQYF	TGTGCCATCAGTGCCTCGGGACTAGCGGACACAGATACGCAGTATTTT
-	TRBV7-9	TRBJ1-4	-	CASSLWSTALVATNEKLFF	TGTGCCAGCAGCTTATGGTCAACTGCTTTAGTCGCAACTAATGAAAAACTGTTTTTT
-	TRBV28	TRBJ2-3	once	CASSSIPLSPTQYF	TGTGCCAGCAGTTCCATTCCGCTATCGCCTACGCAGTATTTT
-	TRBV5-1	TRBJ1-3	once	CASSPTMRASGNTIYF	TGCGCCAGCAGCCCCACGATGAGGGCCTCTGGAAACACCATATATTTT
TRBD1	TRBV9	TRBJ1-1	-	CASSVEGTGAGEAFF	TGTGCCAGCAGCGTAGAGGGGACAGGGGCCGGAGAAGCTTTCTTT
TRBD2	TRBV5-4	TRBJ2-3	-	CASSTTSGRADTQYF	TGTGCCAGCAGCACGACTAGCGGGAGGGCAGATACGCAGTATTTT
TRBD2	TRBV10-3	TRBJ2-1	-	CAGSGASGSDEQFF	TGTGCCGGCTCCGGTGCTAGCGGGAGTGATGAGCAGTTCTTC
-	TRBV15	TRBJ1-1	-	CATSRDSRGNTEAFF	TGTGCCACCAGCAGAGATAGTAGGGGGAACACTGAAGCTTTCTTT
-	TRBV29-1	TRBJ1-1	-	CSAFGPTNTEAFF	TGCAGCGCCTTTGGACCGACGAACACTGAAGCTTTCTTT
TRBD2	TRBV7-2	TRBJ2-1	-	CASSFSKAGGPGQFF	TGTGCCAGCAGCTTCTCGAAAGCGGGAGGGCCAGGGCAGTTCTTC
-	TRBV7-2	TRBJ2-7	-	CASSTTGGTYEQYF	TGTGCCAGCAGCACAACGGGCGGGACCTACGAGCAGTACTTC